Below are 7 T cell receptor beta chains sequenced from a single sample in a study of cytomegalovirus exposure and HLA in healthy donors. The PCR employed 60 Vbeta primers together with 13 Jbeta primers. Clones were sequenced by immunoSEQ multiplex PCR, and TCRdb holds only the in-frame ones, with some missing. Of 100,000 to 150,000 clones listed, about 66% were seen once; the top ten hold about 1.6%. Source material: PBMCs. Receptors were obtained from a man under 40 in good health and CMV-seropositive.

The rearrangement uses TRBV6-1 and TRBJ2-5, with 9 bases matching TRBD1. V lost 5 bases and J lost 4; bases outside the gene matches: 8. The germline V gene has CDR1 MNHNS and CDR2 SASEGT. CDR3 size: 15 residues. In nucleotides, the CDR3 is TGTGCCAGCAGTCCTACAGGGGGCGTGGGAGAGACCCAGTACTTC. It translates to CASSPTGGVGETQYF.

This chain joins TRBV7-8 and TRBJ1-5; TRBD1 matches 10 bases. The CDR3 totals 20 residues. The V segment lost 0 bases and the J segment 1 base; nucleotides outside the gene matches: 12. CDR1 is SGHVS, CDR2 FQNEAQ, per germline. The CDR3 reads CASSLAVKGTGDTSNQPQHF. The CDR3 DNA reads TGTGCCAGCAGCTTAGCCGTGAAAGGGACAGGGGATACAAGCAATCAGCCCCAGCATTTT.

As DNA, the CDR3 is TGTGCCAGCAGCAGGTGGCAGGGTTCACCAGATACGCAGTATTTT. It encodes CASSRWQGSPDTQYF. The V call is TRBV5-4, the J call TRBJ2-3, with a tentative D call TRBD1 (5 bases). Germline CDR1 reads SGHNT; CDR2 reads YYREEE (reference sequence). Trimming cost V 4 bases and J 4 bases, with 16 bases left between them. The CDR3 contains 15 residues. Looking up the rest from reference TRBV5-4 and TRBJ2-3 gives the full variable domain: ETGVTQSPTHLIKTRGQQVTLRCSSQSGHNTVSWYQQALGQGPQFIFQYYREEENGRGNFPPRFSGLQFPNYSSELNVNALELDDSALYLCASSRWQGSPDTQYFGPGTRLTVL.

The V gene is TRBV28, the J gene TRBJ2-7; 15 bases line up with TRBD2. Germline V gene data show CDR1 as MDHEN and CDR2 as SYDVKM. J was trimmed by 3 bases and V by 3 bases; bases with no gene match: 21. The CDR3 covers 22 residues. CDR3 sequence (DNA): TGTGCCAGCAGTTTGTTGCCCGGCGGGGGGGGACTAGCGGGAGGAAAGGGCTACGAGCAGTACTTC. The encoded protein is CASSLLPGGGGLAGGKGYEQYF.

This clone was detected only a few times. This sequence joins TRBV5-1 and TRBJ1-1; D remains unclear. This CDR3 contains 13 residues. Trimming cost V 0 bases and J 6 bases, with 9 bases left between them. Per germline, CDR1 SGHRS and CDR2 YFSETQ. In DNA form, the CDR3 reads TGCGCCAGCAGCTTGGCCTCCACAGCTGAAGCTTTCTTT. Its translation is CASSLASTAEAFF.

The chain links TRBV10-3 to TRBJ2-3; TRBD1 matches 11 bases. Germline values: CDR1 ENHRY, CDR2 SYGVKD. The CDR3 has 14 amino acids. Trimming removed 11 bases from V and 5 bases from J; junction bases left unmatched: 9. Here the CDR3 DNA reads TGTGCCCTCCGGGACAGGGGGTCCCAAGATACGCAGTATTTT. Translated: CALRDRGSQDTQYF.

Only a few counts were recorded for this clone. The V gene is TRBV5-4, the J gene TRBJ2-1; TRBD1 agrees at 7 bases. Germline assignment: CDR1 SGHNT and CDR2 YYREEE (reference sequence). The CDR3 is 18 residues long. The V and J ends lost 1 base and 2 bases, in that order; junction bases with no gene match: 12. The CDR3 loop is CASSLPGGQARTYNEQFF. The CDR3, as DNA: TGTGCCAGCAGCTTGCCTGGAGGACAGGCCCGAACCTACAATGAGCAGTTCTTC.